This T cell receptor (beta chain) stems from a study of shared clonotypes between healthy human individuals. Method: immunoSEQ multiplex PCR; TCRdb's copy keeps in-frame clones and lacks some. The sample includes approximately 1.5 million clones, approximately 98.5% of them seen just once. Germline CDR1 and CDR2: SGHRS and YFSETQ. The CDR3 length is 15 residues. The ends lost 0 bases at V and 0 bases at J; junction bases unmatched: 2. Note on this clone: This same CDR3 is encoded by further DNA sequences in the sample.

This sequence was found in a man aged 30-40 years in good health. The sequenced sample consisted of naive CD4+ T cells sorted from blood. Subset meaning: CD45RA+ positively selected. The chain employs TRBV5-1 and TRBJ2-5; 7 bases agree with TRBD1. As DNA, the CDR3 is TGCGCCAGCAGCTTGGAGGGGACAGACCAAGAGACCCAGTACTTC. Translating gives CASSLEGTDQETQYF.